These 23 T cell receptor beta chains originate from one sample sequenced in a study of blood T cells in healthy people across ages. Sample-barcoded 5' priming and a J-beta primer mix drove a second PCR of about 6 to 12 cycles. TCRdb re-derived calls from the 5' RACE reads in MiXCR, one entry per CDR3 protein. The sample contains roughly 2 million distinct CDR3 sequences, around half of which appear only once. Source material: blood. Receptor source: a woman aged 40 to 50 in good health.

Only a few counts were recorded for this clonotype. The CDR3 sequence: CSATRQALDQPQHF. CDR3 nucleotide sequence: TGCAGTGCTACCCGACAGGCACTAGATCAGCCCCAGCATTTT. The rearrangement uses TRBV20-1 and TRBJ1-5; TRBD1 is a possible D gene (6 bases). The CDR3 sequence is 14 residues long. Germline loops: CDR1 DFQATT, CDR2 SNEGSKA (reference sequence). Trimming left V 4 bases short and J 5 bases short, with 15 bases between.

This clonotype has only a few counts. This chain connects TRBV4-1 to TRBJ2-7; D unresolved. This CDR3 is built from 14 residues. Trimming shortened V by 1 base and J by 2 bases, and 9 bases separated the two germline ends. The germline gives CDR1 MGHRA, CDR2 YSYEKL. The CDR3 here is CASSQVLNAYEQYF. The DNA of the CDR3 is TGCGCCAGCAGCCAAGTATTGAATGCCTACGAGCAGTACTTC.

The V gene is TRBV7-4, the J gene TRBJ2-1; 15 bases map to TRBD2. Germline CDR1 reads SGHVT; CDR2 reads SQSDAQ. V was clipped by 1 base and J by 10 bases; unmatched bases: 14. CDR3 length: 19 amino acids. The DNA for the CDR3 is TGTGCCAGCAGCTTAGTGGCTTGGTGCGGGACTAGCGGGGGGACCGAGCAGTTCTTC. It codes for CASSLVAWCGTSGGTEQFF.

This clonotype was observed a few times. This rearrangement joins TRBV13 to TRBJ2-5; 9 bases are a match to TRBD2. CDR3 length: 17 amino acids. Germline V gene data show CDR1 as PRHDT and CDR2 as FYEKMQ (reference sequence). Unmatched junction bases numbered 8, after V lost 0 bases and J lost 3 bases. The DNA of the CDR3 is TGTGCCAGCAGCTTAGGGGAGCTGGCGGGGGGGAAAGAGACCCAGTACTTC. Translated, it gives CASSLGELAGGKETQYF.

The chain joins TRBV5-6 to TRBJ2-3; 10 nucleotides line up with TRBD2. The trim removed 1 base at V and 4 bases at J, leaving 9 bases unmatched. The CDR3 consists of 17 residues. Germline CDR1 and CDR2: SGHDT and YYEEEE. The CDR3: CASSLSSGRVKSDTQYF. As DNA, the CDR3 is TGTGCCAGCAGCTTGTCAAGCGGGAGGGTTAAATCAGATACGCAGTATTTT.

The chain uses TRBV4-2 and TRBJ1-1, with D uncertain. Germline V gene sequence: CDR1 LGHNA, CDR2 YNFKEQ. Between the trimmed V and J ends, which lost 0 bases and 2 bases, there was a span of 10 bases. The CDR3 sequence is 15 residues long. Here the CDR3 reads CASSQDRGFNTEAFF. The CDR3 DNA reads TGTGCCAGCAGCCAAGATCGAGGGTTTAACACTGAAGCTTTCTTT.

This clonotype appeared a few times. The chain has TRBV7-2 and TRBJ2-5, with 10 positions matching TRBD2. The CDR3 totals 16 residues. Unmatched junction bases numbered 7, after V lost 4 bases and J lost 2 bases. CDR1 is SGHTA and CDR2 is FQGNSA in the germline V gene. DNA for the CDR3: TGTGCCAGCAGCTCCGTAGCGGGGGGCCTACAAGAGACCCAGTACTTC. Its protein is CASSSVAGGLQETQYF.

This clonotype occurred a few times. The V call is TRBV4-1, the J call TRBJ2-1, with 10 nucleotides matching TRBD2. Trimming removed 2 bases from V and 7 bases from J; junction bases left unmatched: 5. The CDR3 extends over 15 amino acids. Per germline, CDR1 MGHRA and CDR2 YSYEKL. The CDR3: CASSQMASGGNEQFF. As DNA, the CDR3 is TGCGCCAGCAGCCAAATGGCTAGCGGGGGAAATGAGCAGTTCTTC.

This clonotype was detected a few times. The chain links TRBV27 to TRBJ2-4; D might be TRBD1 or TRBD2, each matching 5 bases. The germline V gene has CDR1 MNHEY and CDR2 SMNVEV (reference sequence). V was shortened by 6 bases and J by 0 bases, with 12 bases between the two germline ends. The CDR3 has 15 residues. As DNA, the CDR3 is TGTGCCAGCAGGATCGGGGCGTTAGCCAAAAACATTCAGTACTTC. It translates to CASRIGALAKNIQYF.

The V call is TRBV10-3, the J call TRBJ2-7; 8 bases map to TRBD1. Germline loops: CDR1 ENHRY, CDR2 SYGVKD. V gave up 2 bases and J gave up 0 bases; unmatched junction bases: 12. This CDR3 has 18 residues. CDR3 sequence reads: CAISEQEPGGSSSYEQYF. CDR3 sequence (DNA): TGTGCCATCAGTGAGCAAGAACCAGGGGGCTCTAGCTCCTACGAGCAGTACTTC.

The chain is built from TRBV6-5 and TRBJ1-1; 8 bases are shared with TRBD1. Germline CDR1 is MNHEY and CDR2 is SVGAGI. CDR3 length: 15 residues. After removal of 5 bases from V and 4 bases from J, the junction contained 9 bases not matched to a gene. The CDR3 nucleotides read TGTGCCAGCAGTCTCTCTCAGGGGGCGGGCACTGAAGCTTTCTTT. Its translation is CASSLSQGAGTEAFF.

The V call is TRBV12-3 or TRBV12-4, the J call TRBJ1-2; 9 nucleotides line up with TRBD1. The CDR3 has 15 amino acids. The J segment lost 2 bases and the V segment lost 3 bases, leaving 4 bases of the junction unmatched. The CDR3 here is CASSLYRGPNYGYTF. The CDR3 bases are TGTGCCAGCAGTTTGTACAGGGGGCCGAACTATGGCTACACCTTC.

The chain has TRBV7-2 and TRBJ2-7; 11 bases map to TRBD1. The CDR3 totals 15 residues. The germline V gene has CDR1 SGHTA and CDR2 FQGNSA. J gave up 6 bases and V 5 bases, and 9 bases lay outside the gene matches. As DNA, the CDR3 is TGTGCCAGCAGCACGAGTCCCGGGACAGGGGGCGAGCAGTACTTC. Its protein product is CASSTSPGTGGEQYF.

This chain connects TRBV27 to TRBJ2-3, with 8 bases aligning to TRBD1. Germline loops: CDR1 MNHEY, CDR2 SMNVEV (reference sequence). The CDR3 loop spans 16 amino acids. J gave up 0 bases and V 4 bases, and 6 bases lay outside the gene matches. CDR3 nucleotides: TGTGCCAGCAGTTATCAGGGGGCCACTAGCACAGATACGCAGTATTTT. This translates into CASSYQGATSTDTQYF.

This clonotype has just one count. V and J are TRBV7-3 and TRBJ1-6; D gene unclear. CDR3 length: 13 residues. The V end lost 1 base, the J end lost 14 bases, and 12 bases lay between the germline ends. Germline CDR1 SGHTA, CDR2 FQGTGA. The CDR3, as DNA: TGTGCCAGCAGCTTAATGGTCGCGGCTGCCCTCCACTTT. This translates into CASSLMVAAALHF.

The rearrangement links TRBV12-3 or TRBV12-4 to TRBJ1-5, with TRBD1 identical over 8 bases. This CDR3 has 16 amino acids. The J segment lost 3 bases and the V segment lost 6 bases, leaving 10 bases of the junction unmatched. CDR3 residues: CASSLGQGADNQPQHF. The CDR3 nucleotides are TGTGCCAGCAGCCTTGGACAGGGTGCGGACAATCAGCCCCAGCATTTT.

This clonotype turned up a few times. This chain links TRBV5-6 with TRBJ2-1, with 9 bases identical to TRBD2. J was trimmed by 9 bases and V by 1 base; bases with no gene match: 5. The CDR3 totals 14 residues. The germline V gene encodes CDR1 SGHDT and CDR2 YYEEEE. The chain's CDR3 is CASSLPGLASEQFF. CDR3 in DNA: TGTGCCAGCAGCTTGCCGGGACTAGCTTCTGAGCAGTTCTTC. Full variable domain (rest looked up from reference TRBV5-6 and TRBJ2-1): DAGVTQSPTHLIKTRGQQVTLRCSPKSGHDTVSWYQQALGQGPQFIFQYYEEEERQRGNFPDRFSGHQFPNYSSELNVNALLLGDSALYLCASSLPGLASEQFFGPGTRLTVL.

The J gene is TRBJ2-1, the V gene TRBV20-1; perhaps TRBD1 as D (5 bases). Germline CDR1 and CDR2: DFQATT and SNEGSKA (reference sequence). Trimming removed 3 bases from V and 4 bases from J, with 13 bases in between. This CDR3 region has 14 residues. CDR3 in DNA: TGCAGTGCTAGTTCCGCAGGGCGATACAATGAGCAGTTCTTC. This sequence encodes CSASSAGRYNEQFF.

This clonotype appeared a few times. The chain combines TRBV28 with TRBJ2-4; 9 nucleotides agree with TRBD2. TRBJ2-7 matches the DNA end more closely, so the J call is doubtful. The germline V gene has CDR1 MDHEN and CDR2 SYDVKM. The CDR3 runs 15 residues. CDR3 sequence (DNA): TGTGCCAGCAGTCCTCTGGCGGGGGGGTTCTACGAGCAGTACTTC. Translating gives CASSPLAGGFYEQYF.

The CDR3 nucleotides are TGTGCCAGCAACACATACAGGGAAGGGGGCACTGAAGCTTTCTTT. It is translated as CASNTYREGGTEAFF. This sequence joins TRBV7-9 and TRBJ1-1, with a possible D match to TRBD1 (6 bases). V lost 7 bases and J 4 bases, leaving 19 bases between the germline ends. This CDR3 has 15 residues. Germline V CDR1 and CDR2: SEHNR, FQNEAQ (reference sequence).

This clonotype was recorded once. J is TRBJ1-2 and V is TRBV28; a weak D match, TRBD1 (5 bases). CDR1 and CDR2 from the germline V gene are MDHEN and SYDVKM. The CDR3 spans 15 residues. With 2 bases removed from V and 2 bases from J, the gap between germline ends came to 12 bases. The CDR3 bases are TGTGCCAGCAGTTTAAGAAAGGGGCGCAACTATGGCTACACCTTC. This translates into CASSLRKGRNYGYTF.

The chain carries TRBV27 and TRBJ1-1, with a tentative D call TRBD1 (5 bases). CDR1 and CDR2 from the germline V gene are MNHEY and SMNVEV (reference sequence). The V gene lost 8 bases and the J gene lost 4 bases, with 14 bases spanning the gap. The CDR3 consists of 13 residues. Here the CDR3 reads CASESGGGTEAFF. The CDR3 DNA reads as TGTGCCAGCGAAAGTGGTGGGGGCACTGAAGCTTTCTTT.

The chain links TRBV6-2 or TRBV6-3 to TRBJ2-7; 7 bases are shared with TRBD1. This CDR3 contains 17 residues. V shed 2 bases and J 3 bases; nucleotides not matched to a gene: 13. Germline V lookup: CDR1 MNHEY, CDR2 SVGEGT. Here the CDR3 DNA reads TGTGCCAGCAGTTACCCCCAAAGCCCGACAGGGATCTACGAGCAGTACTTC. Its protein is CASSYPQSPTGIYEQYF.